This T cell receptor beta chain is drawn from a study of T cell responses to AZD1222 COVID-19 vaccine. Generated by immunoSEQ multiplex PCR, the TCRdb table keeps only in-frame clones and is missing some. The sample carries approximately 150,000 clones, about 91% recorded once. To note about this clone: Its antigen is not identified.

Overall study findings and caveats: Reports say nearly half of spike-specific TCRs go after unmutated variant regions.

The germline CDR1 and CDR2 sequences are SGHNT and YYREEE (reference sequence). Deletions cut 4 bases from V and 8 bases from J, with 19 bases between. This CDR3 has 15 amino acids. The gene calls are TRBV5-4 and TRBJ2-1; D not resolved. This specimen consisted of peripheral blood, obtained on day 0 of MenACWY control vaccination. The receptor was derived from an adult in good health. The CDR3 DNA reads TGTGCCAGCAGCGGGGTTTTTGGCCCCTCGGATGAGCAGTTCTTC. Translation gives CASSGVFGPSDEQFF.